This TCR beta chain was found in a study of T-cell memory formation after mild COVID-19 (dated by TCRdb to the early 2020s). Study-wide context: Most TCR sequence clusters were specific to one of the two donors. Two young, previously healthy adult volunteers made up the cohort, one male and one female. Longitudinal TCRalpha and TCRbeta repertoire sequencing tracked T-cell clones expanding and contracting after mild COVID-19 in a couple of donors. What the study reported, not specific to this receptor: SARS-CoV-2 specificity was not confirmed for the second-wave clones peaking on day 37. The study covered only two mild cases, and larger cohorts including severe cases with pre-infection samples were considered necessary. Clones contracting from day 15 to 85 had balanced CD4/CD8 phenotypes, while a second wave expanding from day 15 to 37 was biased towards CD4+. The detection of some responding clones in pre-infection memory suggests that pre-existing cross-reactive memory T cells joined the SARS-CoV-2 response. Contracting CD4+ clones were located mainly in the CM and EM memory subsets, whereas CD8+ clones were found to be enriched in EMRA.

Ficoll-Paque density gradient centrifugation was the method used to isolate PBMCs. The data were produced on an Illumina NovaSeq 6000. TCRalpha and TCRbeta cDNA libraries were constructed by 5'RACE with constant-segment primers, with sample barcodes and unique molecular identifiers being introduced. RNA was extracted from every sample with Trizol reagent. Library amplification was performed in two PCR steps, and a second sample barcode and Illumina TruSeq adapters were introduced in the second step. Libraries were sequenced on an Illumina NovaSeq with 2 x 150 bp paired-end reads. The study's processing was this. Reads were demultiplexed and collapsed into UMI-guided consensus sequences with migec v1.2.7. Using mixcr v2.1.11, the UMI consensuses were aligned to TRA and TRB V and J templates and assembled into clonotypes. Expanded or contracted clonotypes were those called significant by both edgeR and NoisET, with noise models trained on biological replicates. For edgeR calls, a false discovery rate-adjusted p below 0.01 and a log2 fold-change threshold of 1 were applied. As an exploratory analysis of dynamics, max-normalized trajectories of the 1000 most abundant clonotypes were examined by PCA with hierarchical clustering. The CD4 or CD8 phenotype of responding clones was assigned using the separately sequenced CD4+ and CD8+ repertoires. Starting from the raw public reads, TCRdb applied fastp trimming at Q25, assembled clones with MiXCR and retained in-frame beta chains. Each entry is one CDR3 protein sequence, shown with its most common DNA and genes. These V and J calls originate from TCRdb's pipeline instead of the authors' own analysis. The sample has 260,000 or so distinct CDR3 sequences on record, over 15% of them singletons. The ten largest clones take up around 21% of the sample.

This clonotype was counted ten times or more. Its specific antigen is unknown. No base quality values were provided; no much bigger clone lies one nucleotide off. The germline V gene sets CDR1 to SGHRS and CDR2 to YFSETQ. The CDR3, from cysteine to phenylalanine, totals 14 residues. Of all the DNA, just the CDR3 is kept, 42 bases in frame from base 1. Trimming removed 6 bases from V and 3 bases from J, leaving 12 bases between the germline ends. Sequenced material: PBMCs or a T cell subset sorted from them (not recorded which). The receptor was isolated from a man in his late teens or twenties who had mild COVID-19 (a few samples of this study predate the infection). The sample titles of this study are shuffled in the database, so cell type and time point are left out; the donor was told from shared clones. The chain employs TRBV5-1 and TRBJ2-2; the D segment may tentatively be TRBD1 or TRBD2, each giving 5 matched bases. The DNA sequence follows: TGCGCCAGCACCGGGACCGCCTACACCGGGGAGCTGTTTTTT. This gives the protein CASTGTAYTGELFF.